The 9 T cell receptor beta chains listed next were all sequenced from one sample in a study of neurological immune-mediated disorders. MiXCR, applied by TCRdb to the 5' RACE reads, yields one record per CDR3 protein. This table holds roughly 98,000 distinct CDR3 sequences, under 15% found once. Time point here: longitudinal time-point 2. Sample: PBMCs. Every receptor here comes from a female donor with HTLV-1-associated myelopathy (HAM/TSP).

Concerning this clonotype: A much larger clone differs by one base, so this may be a read error. The chain uses TRBV11-2 and TRBJ1-6, with TRBD1 matching over 9 bases. This CDR3 region has 15 residues. The germline CDR1 and CDR2 sequences are SGHAT and FQNNGV. V dropped 2 bases and J dropped 7; count of bases not matched to a gene: 3. CDR3 sequence (DNA): TGTGCCAGCAGCTTAACCGGGACAGGGAATTCACCCCTCCACTTT. Translating it yields CASSLTGTGNSPLHF. Together with reference TRBV11-2 and TRBJ1-6, the CDR3 gives the full variable domain: EAGVAQSPRYKIIEKRQSVAFWCNPISGHATLYWYQQILGQGPKLLIQFQNNGVVDDSQLPKDRFSAERLKGVDSTLKIQPAKLEDSAVYLCASSLTGTGNSPLHFGNGTRLTVT.

V usage is TRBV4-1 and J usage is TRBJ2-7; a weak D match, TRBD1 (5 bases). Trimming removed 10 bases from V and 0 bases from J, with 25 bases in between. CDR3 length: 17 amino acids. Germline lookup yields CDR1 MGHRA and CDR2 YSYEKL. The CDR3 coding sequence is TGCGCCAACATCCAAGTTGGGGCAGGGCAGAGCTCCTACGAGCAGTACTTC. This translates into CANIQVGAGQSSYEQYF.

This clonotype was observed a few times. The chain links TRBV5-5 to TRBJ1-2, with TRBD1 identical over 9 bases. The V and J ends lost 0 bases and 11 bases, in that order; junction bases with no gene match: 5. Germline V gene lookup returns CDR1 SGHKS and CDR2 YYEKEE (reference sequence). The CDR3 runs to 13 residues. CDR3 residues: CASSLATGGGYTF. The CDR3 DNA follows: TGTGCCAGCAGCTTGGCGACAGGGGGAGGGTACACCTTC. Full variable domain (remainder filled in from reference TRBV5-5 and TRBJ1-2): DAGVTQSPTHLIKTRGQQVTLRCSPISGHKSVSWYQQVLGQGPQFIFQYYEKEERGRGNFPDRFSARQFPNYSSELNVNALLLGDSALYLCASSLATGGGYTFGSGTRLTVV.

Ten or more counts support this clonotype. V and J are TRBV5-5 and TRBJ2-3, with 11 bases aligning to TRBD1. Trimming removed 0 bases from V and 4 bases from J; junction bases left unmatched: 4. The germline V gene has CDR1 SGHKS and CDR2 YYEKEE (reference sequence). The CDR3 length is 16 residues. Here the CDR3 DNA reads TGTGCCAGCAGCTTGGTGGGGACAGGGGGTGCAGATACGCAGTATTTT. Protein: CASSLVGTGGADTQYF. Supplemented by reference TRBV5-5 and TRBJ2-3, the full variable domain reads DAGVTQSPTHLIKTRGQQVTLRCSPISGHKSVSWYQQVLGQGPQFIFQYYEKEERGRGNFPDRFSARQFPNYSSELNVNALLLGDSALYLCASSLVGTGGADTQYFGPGTRLTVL.

This clonotype was counted at least ten times. The chain joins TRBV20-1 to TRBJ1-2, with 7 bases identical to TRBD1. V shed 3 bases and J 4 bases; nucleotides not matched to a gene: 8. Germline assignment: CDR1 DFQATT and CDR2 SNEGSKA (reference sequence). CDR3 length equals 14 residues. CDR3 residues: CSASRQGKAYGYTF. For the CDR3, the DNA is TGCAGTGCTAGTCGACAGGGTAAAGCCTATGGCTACACCTTC.

This clonotype was seen repeatedly, ten times or more. The rearrangement joins TRBV20-1 to TRBJ1-3; no definite D call. The CDR3 sequence is 12 residues long. Looked up from germline, CDR1 is DFQATT and CDR2 is SNEGSKA (reference sequence). V gave up 3 bases and J gave up 0 bases, with 3 bases separating them. This CDR3 reads CSARGSGNTIYF. Written as DNA, the CDR3 is TGCAGTGCTAGGGGCTCTGGAAACACCATATATTTT.

The chain is built from TRBV11-2 and TRBJ2-3, with 14 bases fitting TRBD2. From germline, CDR1 is SGHAT and CDR2 FQNNGV. CDR3 length: 16 amino acids. Trimming cost V 4 bases and J 10 bases; bases outside gene matches: 10. The CDR3 sequence: CASSSRTSGGRIPQYF. Here the CDR3 DNA reads TGTGCCAGCAGCTCAAGGACTAGCGGGGGGCGAATTCCGCAGTATTTT.

This clonotype appeared many times. This rearrangement joins TRBV4-1 to TRBJ1-5; D may be TRBD1 (5 bases). Trimming shortened V by 1 base and J by 4 bases, and 11 bases separated the two germline ends. CDR3 length equals 15 residues. CDR1 is MGHRA, CDR2 YSYEKL, per germline. The CDR3 sequence: CASSQGQGRNQPQHF. The CDR3 nucleotides read TGCGCCAGCAGCCAAGGGCAGGGACGAAATCAGCCCCAGCATTTT.

This clonotype has a count of ten or more. The chain employs TRBV5-1 and TRBJ2-3; D possibly matches TRBD1 or TRBD2 (5 bases each). The germline V and J ends were trimmed by 4 bases and 1 base, with 7 bases remaining between them. Germline CDR1 SGHRS, CDR2 YFSETQ. The CDR3 extends over 13 amino acids. The CDR3 region has the DNA TGCGCCAGCAGCAGGGACGGCACAGATACGCAGTATTTT. It specifies CASSRDGTDTQYF.